These T cell receptor beta chains were read from a single sample in a study of Tregs in tolerant kidney transplant recipients. The assay was immunoSEQ multiplex PCR, and TCRdb's table has in-frame clones only and misses some. Of about 90,000 clones in the sample, 90% to 95% were seen once. Specimen: CD4+ T cells from blood (PBMCs), collected 12 months after the transplant. These receptors were collected from a human patient who received a combined kidney and bone marrow transplant. Some T cells may originate from the graft donor. Each CDR3 is given with its conserved first and last residue. Fields, in order: V gene, D gene, clone size, J gene, CDR3 length, CDR3 protein, CDR3 DNA. A D gene is named only where the DNA matches it firmly. Clone size is not always given. Where it is, it says once, few, many or a class for expanded clones.

TRBV30	TRBD1	.	TRBJ1-5	14	CAWSGVTGNQPQHF	TGTGCCTGGAGCGGAGTGACAGGGAATCAGCCCCAGCATTTT
TRBV5-1	.	.	TRBJ2-1	14	CASSKGSAYNEQFF	TGCGCCAGCAGCAAGGGTAGCGCCTACAATGAGCAGTTCTTC
TRBV5-1	.	.	TRBJ2-3	15	CASGTTRTSTDTQYF	TGCGCCAGCGGAACGACTAGAACCAGCACAGATACGCAGTATTTT
TRBV4-1	.	few	TRBJ1-3	16	CASSRSRESSGNTIYF	TGCGCCAGCAGCCGGAGTCGGGAGAGCTCTGGAAACACCATATATTTT
TRBV7-2	.	.	TRBJ1-6	14	CASSSGTHHSPLHF	TGTGCCAGCAGCTCCGGGACACACCATTCCCCCCTCCACTTT
TRBV7-7	TRBD2	.	TRBJ2-3	18	CASSPPPSGRARTDTQYF	TGTGCCAGCAGCCCCCCCCCTAGCGGGAGGGCTCGGACAGATACGCAGTATTTT
TRBV5-1	.	.	TRBJ2-6	14	CASSVYSGANVLTF	TGCGCCAGTTCAGTGTACTCTGGGGCCAACGTCCTGACTTTC
TRBV25-1	TRBD1	once	TRBJ1-1	14	CASAQTGMNTEAFF	TGTGCCAGCGCCCAGACAGGGATGAACACTGAAGCTTTCTTT
TRBV25-1	TRBD1	.	TRBJ2-3	15	CASSAGQGKADTQYF	TGTGCCAGCAGTGCTGGACAGGGAAAAGCAGATACGCAGTATTTT
TRBV14	TRBD2	.	TRBJ2-1	16	CASSQGIGRAWNEQFF	TGTGCCAGCAGCCAAGGAATCGGGAGGGCCTGGAATGAGCAGTTCTTC
TRBV19	TRBD2	few	TRBJ2-2	15	CASSGQRGNTGELFF	TGTGCCAGTAGTGGCCAGCGGGGGAACACCGGGGAGCTGTTTTTT
TRBV13	.	once	TRBJ2-1	17	CASSSDGTSTLGNEQFF	TGTGCCAGCAGCTCCGACGGGACTTCTACGCTGGGCAATGAGCAGTTCTTC
TRBV6-1	TRBD2	.	TRBJ2-3	14	CASSPALAADTQYF	TGTGCCAGCAGTCCGGCACTAGCGGCAGATACGCAGTATTTT
TRBV7-8	.	.	TRBJ2-3	17	CASSYPRRELGTDTQYF	TGTGCCAGCAGCTACCCCCGGAGGGAATTAGGCACAGATACGCAGTATTTT
TRBV7-2	TRBD2	.	TRBJ2-1	17	CASSLWTSGGFWGEQFF	TGTGCCAGCAGCTTGTGGACTAGCGGGGGTTTTTGGGGTGAGCAGTTCTTC
TRBV25-1	TRBD1	.	TRBJ1-4	14	CASTMTGMGEKLFF	TGTGCCAGCACCATGACAGGGATGGGGGAAAAACTGTTTTTT
TRBV2	.	.	TRBJ2-7	13	CASRYRQTYEQYF	TGTGCCAGCAGGTACCGACAGACCTACGAGCAGTACTTC
TRBV28	.	.	TRBJ1-2	12	CASNRSGYGYTF	TGTGCCAGCAACAGGTCAGGGTATGGCTACACCTTC
TRBV7-2	.	.	TRBJ2-2	16	CASSLTGTPSTGELFF	TGTGCCAGCAGCTTAACAGGTACCCCTAGCACCGGGGAGCTGTTTTTT
TRBV5-6	.	once	TRBJ1-6	16	CASSLRTSSYNLPLHF	TGTGCCAGCAGCTTGCGCACGAGCTCCTATAATTTACCCCTCCACTTT
TRBV6-4	TRBD1	.	TRBJ2-4	15	CASGRGLDRGSRQYF	TGTGCCAGCGGGCGGGGGCTGGACAGGGGGTCTCGTCAGTACTTC
TRBV5-1	TRBD2	.	TRBJ2-1	16	CASSSPIAGSYNEQFF	TGCGCCAGCAGCTCCCCCATAGCGGGGTCCTACAATGAGCAGTTCTTC
TRBV5-1	.	.	TRBJ2-2	15	CASSPELGGTGELFF	TGCGCCAGCAGCCCGGAGTTAGGGGGTACCGGGGAGCTGTTTTTT
TRBV19	.	.	TRBJ1-4	17	CASSIPGGGRSNEKLFF	TGTGCCAGTAGTATTCCAGGTGGGGGCAGGTCTAATGAAAAACTGTTTTTT
TRBV7-3	.	.	TRBJ2-2	14	CASRTTPNTGELFF	TGTGCCAGCAGAACAACGCCGAACACCGGGGAGCTGTTTTTT
TRBV7-2	TRBD2	.	TRBJ2-4	13	CATTGAGGYIQYF	TGTGCCACCACGGGGGCGGGGGGGTACATTCAATACTTC
TRBV7-3	.	.	TRBJ2-5	14	CASSLFPRGETQYF	TGTGCCAGCAGCTTGTTCCCTAGGGGGGAGACCCAGTACTTC
TRBV6-1	.	.	TRBJ1-6	13	CASSEPKESPLHF	TGTGCCAGCAGTGAACCGAAGGAGTCACCCCTCCACTTT
TRBV5-1	.	.	TRBJ1-2	14	CASSLEGGGNGYTF	TGCGCCAGCAGCTTGGAGGGAGGGGGAAATGGCTACACCTTC
TRBV11-1	TRBD1	.	TRBJ2-3	15	CASSAYRGLLDTQYF	TGTGCCAGCAGCGCATACAGGGGGCTTTTGGATACGCAGTATTTT
TRBV7-2	TRBD1	once	TRBJ1-1	13	CASSLVRDREAFF	TGTGCCAGCAGCTTAGTCCGGGACAGGGAAGCTTTCTTT
TRBV7-2	TRBD1	.	TRBJ2-1	15	CASSLGTGGWNEQFF	TGTGCCAGCAGCTTAGGGACAGGGGGCTGGAATGAGCAGTTCTTC
TRBV10-1	.	few	TRBJ2-7	12	CASNTVFYEQYF	TGCGCCAGCAATACGGTCTTCTACGAGCAGTACTTC
TRBV7-2	TRBD2	.	TRBJ2-5	13	CASSLEGRGTQYF	TGTGCCAGCAGCTTAGAGGGGAGGGGGACCCAGTACTTC
TRBV7-9	.	.	TRBJ1-2	16	CASSLAYATGDYGYTF	TGTGCCAGCAGCTTAGCGTACGCGACAGGAGACTATGGCTACACCTTC
TRBV7-6	TRBD1	.	TRBJ1-1	16	CASSHGTGPMNTEAFF	TGTGCCAGCAGCCATGGGACAGGGCCCATGAACACTGAAGCTTTCTTT
TRBV9	.	.	TRBJ1-5	16	CASGNRPSYSNQPQHF	TGTGCCAGCGGGAACAGGCCCAGCTATAGCAATCAGCCCCAGCATTTT
TRBV28	.	.	TRBJ1-2	12	CASSGGDYGYTF	TGTGCCAGCAGTGGGGGCGACTATGGCTACACCTTC
TRBV2	TRBD1	once	TRBJ1-5	17	CASSATGTAYSNQPQHF	TGTGCCAGCAGCGCAACCGGGACAGCTTATAGCAATCAGCCCCAGCATTTT
TRBV7-2	TRBD1	.	TRBJ1-2	16	CASSLRSSDRVNGYTF	TGTGCCAGCAGCCTGAGGTCGTCGGACAGGGTGAATGGCTACACCTTC
TRBV6-6	.	.	TRBJ1-1	12	CASSDRNTEAFF	TGTGCCAGCAGCGACAGGAACACTGAAGCTTTCTTT
TRBV27	TRBD2	.	TRBJ2-3	14	CASQTSGRTDTQYF	TGTGCCAGCCAGACTAGCGGTCGGACAGATACGCAGTATTTT
TRBV10-1	.	.	TRBJ1-5	16	CASSESRGLGNQPQHF	TGCGCCAGCAGTGAGTCTAGGGGTTTGGGCAATCAGCCCCAGCATTTT
TRBV5-4	.	.	TRBJ1-2	14	CASSSQGGDYGYTF	TGTGCCAGCAGCTCACAGGGAGGGGACTATGGCTACACCTTC
TRBV30	.	.	TRBJ1-5	11	CAWGAGQPQHF	TGTGCCTGGGGCGCCGGGCAGCCCCAGCATTTT
TRBV6-5	.	.	TRBJ1-4	13	CASRDIGSEKLFF	TGTGCCAGCAGGGACATCGGGAGTGAAAAACTGTTTTTT
TRBV4-2	TRBD2	.	TRBJ2-3	18	CASSHATRTSGRTDTQYF	TGTGCCAGCAGCCATGCCACCCGGACTAGCGGGAGAACAGATACGCAGTATTTT
TRBV5-4	.	once	TRBJ1-3	15	CASSLEAGAGNTIYF	TGTGCCAGCAGCTTGGAGGCAGGGGCAGGAAACACCATATATTTT
TRBV4-2	TRBD1	.	TRBJ2-7	15	CASSQVPTGDPMQYF	TGTGCCAGCAGCCAAGTTCCCACAGGGGACCCAATGCAGTACTTC
TRBV30	TRBD1	.	TRBJ2-6	19	CAWSAVVQGAKAGANVLTF	TGTGCCTGGAGCGCCGTCGTACAGGGGGCAAAAGCTGGGGCCAACGTCCTGACTTTC
TRBV5-6	TRBD1	.	TRBJ1-4	17	CASSLGPSQSTGEGLFF	TGTGCCAGCAGCTTGGGTCCATCCCAATCGACAGGGGAGGGTCTGTTTTTT
TRBV4-1	TRBD2	.	TRBJ2-1	17	CASSLLPGTSAYNEQFF	TGCGCCAGCAGCCTCCTTCCCGGGACTAGCGCATACAATGAGCAGTTCTTC
TRBV11-1	TRBD1	.	TRBJ2-3	16	CASSIISGGGTDTQYF	TGTGCCAGCAGCATAATTTCAGGGGGAGGCACAGATACGCAGTATTTT
TRBV7-2	.	.	TRBJ2-5	15	CASSLEHRPEWAQYF	TGTGCCAGCAGCTTAGAACACAGACCTGAATGGGCCCAGTACTTC